This T cell receptor (beta chain) comes out of a study of control samples from healthy donors and cancer patients. Only in-frame clones appear in the TCRdb table, and some are missing; sequencing was by immunoSEQ multiplex PCR. The sample records 60,000 to 75,000 clones, approximately 84% being singletons. Germline loops: CDR1 MNHEY, CDR2 SVGAGI. This CDR3 comprises 14 residues. V was trimmed by 7 bases and J by 2 bases, leaving 14 bases between them. This chain links TRBV6-5 with TRBJ1-2; no reliable D call. This sequence originates from a man in his fifties or sixties in good health. Specimen: blood. The CDR3 nucleotides are TGTGCCAGCACCCGAGGTTACTCCAACTATGGCTACACCTTC. Amino acid sequence: CASTRGYSNYGYTF.